One and the same sample provided the 16 T cell receptor beta chains below, sequenced in a study of T cell responses to AZD1222 COVID-19 vaccine. TCRdb keeps only in-frame clones here, not all; method: immunoSEQ multiplex PCR. The repertoire holds about 83,000 clones, with 85% to 95% as singletons. The sample here was peripheral blood, taken on day 0 of MenACWY control vaccination. The receptors stem from an adult in good health.

A single count supports this clone. V and J are TRBV27 and TRBJ2-2, with 7 bases matching TRBD1. V shed 8 bases, J shed 0 bases, and the junction held 15 bases outside the gene matches. The CDR3 sequence is 18 residues long. Germline values: CDR1 MNHEY, CDR2 SMNVEV (reference sequence). CDR3: CASGTDRAVRTNTGELFF. CDR3 bases: TGTGCCAGCGGCACCGACAGGGCGGTGAGGACGAACACCGGGGAGCTGTTTTTT.

This clone was seen once. The chain is built from TRBV19 and TRBJ1-4; weak D call: TRBD1 (6 bases). Germline CDR1 LNHDA, CDR2 SQIVND (reference sequence). Trimming shortened V by 0 bases and J by 5 bases, and 7 bases separated the two germline ends. The length of the CDR3 is 14 residues. CDR3 nucleotide sequence: TGTGCCAGTAGTATAGACCAGGGGAATGAAAAACTGTTTTTT. Its translation is CASSIDQGNEKLFF.

The chain recombines TRBV27 with TRBJ2-1, with D maybe TRBD1 (6 bases). Germline V CDR1 and CDR2: MNHEY, SMNVEV (reference sequence). This CDR3 spans 14 amino acids. V shed 3 bases and J shed 5 bases, with 11 bases lying between them. The CDR3 bases are TGTGCCAGCAGTTTGGGGACAACAAACAATGAGCAGTTCTTC. It yields the protein CASSLGTTNNEQFF.

The chain recombines TRBV5-6 with TRBJ1-6, with 7 bases matching TRBD1. The V gene's germline CDR1 is SGHDT and CDR2 YYEEEE. This CDR3 spans 14 amino acids. Unmatched junction bases numbered 7, after V lost 4 bases and J lost 9 bases. This CDR3 is CASSPTGAGSPLHF. The CDR3 DNA sequence: TGTGCCAGCAGCCCTACAGGGGCTGGTTCACCCCTCCACTTT.

The chain links TRBV4-1 to TRBJ1-5; D is ambiguous. CDR1 is MGHRA, CDR2 YSYEKL, per germline. Trimming took off 3 bases at V and 9 bases at J, with 18 bases between the two ends. CDR3 size: 15 residues. The DNA of the CDR3 is TGCGCCAGCAGCCAGAGAAGCACAACGCTTGCGCCCCAGCATTTT. This gives the protein CASSQRSTTLAPQHF.

CDR3 in amino acids: CASSQVAGSNYEQYF. CDR3 coding DNA: TGTGCCAGCAGCCAGGTAGCGGGATCAAACTACGAGCAGTACTTC. This chain links TRBV4-2 with TRBJ2-7; 8 nucleotides line up with TRBD2. The CDR3 is 15 residues long. Germline V CDR1 and CDR2: LGHNA, YNFKEQ. J was trimmed by 3 bases and V by 3 bases; bases with no gene match: 7.

This chain connects TRBV2 to TRBJ1-1, with TRBD1 matching 9 bases. The V gene's germline CDR1 is SNHLY and CDR2 FYNNEI. The CDR3 spans 15 residues. The trim removed 2 bases at V and 4 bases at J, leaving 5 bases unmatched. The DNA for the CDR3 is TGTGCCAGCAGTGAACCACAGGGGGCGAGCACTGAAGCTTTCTTT. This sequence encodes CASSEPQGASTEAFF. Drawing the rest from reference TRBV2 and TRBJ1-1, the complete variable domain is EPEVTQTPSHQVTQMGQEVILRCVPISNHLYFYWYRQILGQKVEFLVSFYNNEISEKSEIFDDQFSVERPDGSNFTLKIRSTKLEDSAMYFCASSEPQGASTEAFFGQGTRLTVV.

The rearrangement links TRBV29-1 to TRBJ2-1; TRBD2 might be the D (5 bases). V gave up 4 bases and J gave up 9 bases, with 19 bases separating them. The CDR3 is made up of 14 amino acids. The germline V gene encodes CDR1 SQVTM and CDR2 ANQGSEA. The CDR3 DNA reads TGCAGCGTTGGACCCTTAGAACGGGGTGGTGAGCAGTTCTTC. Its translation is CSVGPLERGGEQFF.

The chain couples TRBV14 to TRBJ1-3, with D possibly TRBD1 on 5 matching bases. CDR3 length: 16 amino acids. V lost 1 base and J lost 0, with 10 bases in between. Germline CDR1 is SGHDN and CDR2 is FVKESK. Here the CDR3 DNA reads TGTGCCAGCAGCCAAGTCCGGGGGAACTCTGGAAACACCATATATTTT. Translation gives CASSQVRGNSGNTIYF. Full variable domain (outside the CDR3, taken from reference TRBV14 and TRBJ1-3): EAGVTQFPSHSVIEKGQTVTLRCDPISGHDNLYWYRRVMGKEIKFLLHFVKESKQDESGMPNNRFLAERTGGTYSTLKVQPAELEDSGVYFCASSQVRGNSGNTIYFGEGSWLTVV.

The chain employs TRBV6-5 and TRBJ2-1; tentatively, D is TRBD2 (5 bases). Trimming cost V 6 bases and J 7 bases, with 13 bases left between them. Germline V lookup: CDR1 MNHEY, CDR2 SVGAGI. This CDR3 has 13 amino acids. CDR3 residues: CASSLAISNEQFF. For the CDR3, the DNA is TGTGCCAGCAGCCTAGCAATCTCAAATGAGCAGTTCTTC.

The chain joins TRBV4-2 to TRBJ2-7; D might be TRBD1 (7 bases). Germline assignment: CDR1 LGHNA and CDR2 YNFKEQ. The length of the CDR3 is 17 residues. The V end was cut by 5 bases, the J end by 4 bases, with 24 bases between. The CDR3 here is CASSTDRARDNWYEQYF. The CDR3 coding sequence is TGTGCCAGCAGCACAGACAGGGCGCGGGATAATTGGTACGAGCAGTACTTC.

This clone is termed medium-sized. The rearrangement uses TRBV2 and TRBJ2-7, with 7 bases aligning to TRBD1. With V trimmed by 11 bases and J by 5 bases, 15 bases remained unmatched. The V gene's germline CDR1 is SNHLY and CDR2 FYNNEI. This CDR3 spans 14 amino acids. The CDR3 sequence: CADFLFEGADEQYF. DNA of the CDR3: TGTGCCGACTTTCTATTTGAGGGGGCCGACGAGCAGTACTTC.

The gene calls are TRBV19 and TRBJ1-4, with D unresolved. Trimming left V 6 bases short and J 1 base short, with 9 bases between. The germline V gene has CDR1 LNHDA and CDR2 SQIVND (reference sequence). The CDR3 length is 14 residues. The CDR3 DNA follows: TGTGCCAGTAGGGCCGATCTAACTAATGAAAAACTGTTTTTT. Amino acid sequence: CASRADLTNEKLFF.

The V and J genes are TRBV25-1 and TRBJ1-1; no definite D call. The CDR3 totals 14 residues. The V gene lost 7 bases and the J gene lost 2 bases, with 14 bases spanning the gap. The V gene's germline CDR1 is MGHDK and CDR2 SYGVNS. CDR3 residues: CASKGSTANTEAFF. CDR3 nucleotides: TGTGCCAGCAAAGGATCGACGGCTAACACTGAAGCTTTCTTT.

The rearrangement joins TRBV18 to TRBJ2-1; D uncertain. Germline CDR1 reads KGHSH; CDR2 reads LQKENI. The CDR3 covers 14 residues. V lost 0 bases to trimming and J lost 8 bases, with 11 bases between them. CDR3 protein: CASSPPPGNYEQFF. The CDR3, as DNA: TGTGCCAGCTCACCACCTCCAGGCAATTATGAGCAGTTCTTC.

The chain combines TRBV3-1 (or the pseudogene TRBV3-2) with TRBJ1-2; D remains unclear. Trimming left V 0 bases short and J 4 bases short, with 9 bases between. The CDR3 is made up of 14 amino acids. The V gene's germline CDR1 is LGHDT and CDR2 YNNKEL (reference sequence). The CDR3 coding sequence is TGTGCCAGCAGCCAAGAAGCCTCCACCTATGGCTACACCTTC. It codes for CASSQEASTYGYTF.